The 3 T cell receptor beta chains listed next were all sequenced from one sample in a study of lymphopenia after photon versus proton radiotherapy. Method: immunoSEQ multiplex PCR; TCRdb's copy keeps in-frame clones and lacks some. The data hold approximately 30,000 clones, with 65% to 85% observed a single time. The sequencing here drew on peripheral blood, taken from a patient treated with photon-based radiotherapy. These receptors were obtained from a man aged 45-65 years with gastric cancer.

The rearrangement joins TRBV6-1 to TRBJ1-5, with a possible D match to TRBD1 (5 bases). CDR3 length equals 12 residues. Germline CDR1 MNHNS, CDR2 SASEGT. Trimming took off 8 bases at V and 6 bases at J, with 11 bases between the two ends. CDR3 loop: CASRGGGQPQHF. The DNA of the CDR3 is TGTGCCAGCCGGGGGGGTGGTCAGCCCCAGCATTTT.

The CDR3 sequence is CASPGRGSNQPQHF. CDR3 DNA sequence: TGTGCCTCTCCAGGGCGGGGGAGCAATCAGCCCCAGCATTTT. V gene TRBV19 combines with J gene TRBJ1-5; tentative D call: TRBD1 (5 bases). Trimming pared 11 bases from V and 1 base from J, leaving 15 bases between. This CDR3 contains 14 residues. Germline loops: CDR1 LNHDA, CDR2 SQIVND (reference sequence).

The chain combines TRBV10-2 with TRBJ1-1; D is undetermined. The CDR3 runs to 12 residues. Germline CDR1 and CDR2: WSHSY and SAAADI. Trimming took 7 bases from V and 1 from J, leaving 7 bases between them. CDR3 in amino acids: CASKGPNTEAFF. The CDR3 nucleotides read TGCGCCAGCAAAGGGCCGAACACTGAAGCTTTCTTT.